These 25 T cell receptor beta chains were all obtained from the same sample, sequenced in a study of memory CD4+ T cells and cytomegalovirus serostatus. Repertoires were generated with immunoSEQ multiplex PCR, while TCRdb's copy carries only in-frame clones and drops some. The repertoire has approximately 40,000 clones, approximately 80% of them found once; the top ten carry about 6.8%. Single viable CD3+CD4+CD8-CD45RO+ cells were sorted as the memory CD4+ T cells. Material: memory CD4+ T cells from blood. The receptors stem from an adult in good health and CMV-seronegative.

A note on this clone: This CDR3 is also generated by other DNA sequences in the sample. The genes are TRBV6-1 and TRBJ2-5, with D maybe TRBD1 (6 bases). V dropped 5 bases and J dropped 2 bases, with 9 bases sitting between them. There are 13 residues in the CDR3. Germline assignment: CDR1 MNHNS and CDR2 SASEGT. This CDR3 is CASSRGQQETQYF. For the CDR3, the DNA is TGTGCCAGCAGTCGAGGACAGCAAGAGACCCAGTACTTC.

The chain recombines TRBV10-2 with TRBJ2-3; the D call may be TRBD1 or TRBD2 (6 bases each). This CDR3 is built from 17 residues. Germline-derived CDR1 and CDR2 are WSHSY and SAAADI. V was pared by 5 bases and J by 4 bases, with 22 bases between. The CDR3: CASSFPTSGAIPDTQYF. Written as DNA, the CDR3 is TGCGCCAGCAGTTTCCCCACCTCGGGGGCCATTCCAGATACGCAGTATTTT.

The rearrangement joins TRBV6-5 to TRBJ2-3; D is unresolved. The V gene lost 0 bases and the J gene lost 0 bases, with 10 bases spanning the gap. The CDR3 consists of 16 residues. Germline CDR1 reads MNHEY; CDR2 reads SVGAGI. The CDR3 nucleotides read TGTGCCAGCAGTTACTCCGGCGTAACTAGCACAGATACGCAGTATTTT. Protein: CASSYSGVTSTDTQYF.

This chain links TRBV19 with TRBJ1-5, with D perhaps matching TRBD1 (5 bases). CDR1 is LNHDA and CDR2 is SQIVND in the germline V gene (reference sequence). The CDR3 contains 15 residues. V was clipped by 3 bases and J by 7 bases, with 16 bases between them. CDR3 bases: TGTGCCAGTAGTATCCCCTACTCGGGGGGGCAGCCCCAGCATTTT. It specifies CASSIPYSGGQPQHF.

The J gene is TRBJ1-1, the V gene TRBV27; 10 positions agree with TRBD1. Germline trimming cut 6 bases from V and 11 bases from J; bases unmatched to any gene: 6. The CDR3 has 12 residues. CDR1 and CDR2 (germline): MNHEY, SMNVEV (reference sequence). This CDR3 is CASRTGGIRAFF. In DNA form, the CDR3 reads TGTGCCAGCAGGACAGGGGGCATTCGGGCTTTCTTT.

J is TRBJ1-1 and V is TRBV19; no firm D call. Per germline, CDR1 LNHDA and CDR2 SQIVND (reference sequence). V gave up 7 bases and J gave up 2 bases, with 14 bases separating them. There are 14 residues in the CDR3. The CDR3 region is CASTGLGVNTEAFF. CDR3 DNA: TGTGCCAGTACAGGCCTTGGGGTAAACACTGAAGCTTTCTTT.

The table lists this clone with a few counts. The chain employs TRBV4-3 and TRBJ2-1; D unclear. CDR1 is LGHNA, CDR2 YSLEER, per germline. The CDR3 is 17 amino acids. Trimming pared 0 bases from V and 3 bases from J, leaving 15 bases between. CDR3: CASSQDLNSAYYNEQFF. In DNA form, the CDR3 reads TGCGCCAGCAGCCAAGATTTAAACTCCGCATACTACAATGAGCAGTTCTTC.

CDR3 nucleotides: TGTGCCAGCAGCGTAGGGGCAGGGTCGACTAATGAAAAACTGTTTTTT. Its translation: CASSVGAGSTNEKLFF. The chain couples TRBV9 to TRBJ1-4; possible D gene TRBD1, 5 bases. Germline loops: CDR1 SGDLS, CDR2 YYNGEE. The CDR3 consists of 16 residues. Trimming pared 0 bases from V and 2 bases from J, leaving 11 bases between.

This rearrangement joins TRBV9 to TRBJ2-5; weak D call: TRBD2 (6 bases). Germline lookup yields CDR1 SGDLS and CDR2 YYNGEE. Deletions cut 0 bases from V and 5 bases from J, with 14 bases between. The CDR3 covers 15 residues. For the CDR3, the DNA is TGTGCCAGCAGCGTAGAGGGCTCCGCGGGGGAGACCCAGTACTTC. Protein product: CASSVEGSAGETQYF.

The CDR3 reads CASSRYLRTGNTEAFF. The CDR3 DNA sequence: TGTGCCAGCAGCAGATATCTGAGGACAGGGAACACTGAAGCTTTCTTT. The chain is built from TRBV5-5 and TRBJ1-1, with 7 positions matching TRBD1. The V segment lost 4 bases and the J segment 1 base; nucleotides outside the gene matches: 10. The CDR3 is made up of 16 amino acids. Per germline, CDR1 SGHKS and CDR2 YYEKEE (reference sequence).

The chain links TRBV4-3 to TRBJ2-7, with 12 bases identical to TRBD2. This CDR3 region has 16 residues. CDR1 is LGHNA and CDR2 is YSLEER in the germline V gene. Trimming cost V 1 base and J 5 bases; bases outside gene matches: 6. The CDR3 coding sequence is TGCGCCAGCAGCCAAGGCGCTAGCGGGAGGGTCCACGAGCAGTACTTC. Protein: CASSQGASGRVHEQYF.

The chain couples TRBV28 to TRBJ2-2, with a weak D call TRBD1 (7 bases). Trimming took off 4 bases at V and 6 bases at J, with 18 bases between the two ends. CDR1 MDHEN and CDR2 SYDVKM come from the germline V gene. The CDR3 has 16 residues. The CDR3 region has the DNA TGTGCCAGCAGTTCCGCAGCAGGGGGAGGTTCCGGGGAGCTGTTTTTT. It yields the protein CASSSAAGGGSGELFF.

J is TRBJ2-7 and V is TRBV27; 11 bases agree with TRBD2. V was clipped by 6 bases and J by 2 bases; unmatched bases: 6. Germline values: CDR1 MNHEY, CDR2 SMNVEV (reference sequence). The CDR3 has 15 amino acids. This chain's CDR3 is CASSRTSGSPYEQYF. For the CDR3, the DNA is TGTGCCAGCAGCCGAACTAGCGGGAGTCCCTACGAGCAGTACTTC.

CDR3 loop: CASSLGRRAGLFYEQYF. CDR3 coding DNA: TGTGCCAGCAGCTTAGGCCGGCGGGCGGGACTGTTTTACGAGCAGTACTTC. The chain has TRBV13 and TRBJ2-7, with a possible D match to TRBD2 (6 bases). V was pared by 0 bases and J by 4 bases, with 19 bases between. Germline V gene data show CDR1 as PRHDT and CDR2 as FYEKMQ (reference sequence). The CDR3 totals 17 residues.

This rearrangement joins TRBV13 to TRBJ2-5; D remains ambiguous. Germline values: CDR1 PRHDT, CDR2 FYEKMQ (reference sequence). The CDR3 loop spans 13 amino acids. Between the trimmed V and J ends, which lost 2 bases and 5 bases, there was a span of 9 bases. The CDR3 region is CASSLRRTETQYF. The CDR3 DNA follows: TGTGCCAGCAGCTTACGGCGGACGGAGACCCAGTACTTC.

This clone has only a few counts. The chain is built from TRBV6-1 and TRBJ2-7; D not resolved. CDR3 size: 16 residues. Germline-derived CDR1 and CDR2 are MNHNS and SASEGT. Trimming left V 1 base short and J 0 bases short, with 13 bases between. DNA for the CDR3: TGTGCCAGCAGTGAAGGTACGGCAGTAACCTCCTACGAGCAGTACTTC. As protein: CASSEGTAVTSYEQYF.

The CDR3 DNA sequence: TGTGCCAGCTCACCGACGGGTAAGAGCACAGATACGCAGTATTTT. Protein product: CASSPTGKSTDTQYF. This chain joins TRBV18 and TRBJ2-3; no firm D call. This CDR3 region has 15 residues. The germline gives CDR1 KGHSH, CDR2 LQKENI. V was cut by 3 bases and J by 0 bases, with 10 bases left in between.

This clone was picked up one time. This sequence joins TRBV28 and TRBJ2-2, with D possibly matching TRBD2 (6 bases). Trimming cost V 9 bases and J 3 bases, with 14 bases left between them. From germline, CDR1 is MDHEN and CDR2 SYDVKM. The CDR3 has 14 amino acids. CDR3 nucleotide sequence: TGTGCCAGTGCCCCGGGACTCTACACCGGGGAGCTGTTTTTT. Its protein is CASAPGLYTGELFF.

The chain couples TRBV5-6 to TRBJ2-1; TRBD2 is a possible D gene (6 bases). CDR1 is SGHDT and CDR2 is YYEEEE in the germline V gene. The CDR3 is made up of 16 amino acids. Trimming took off 2 bases at V and 0 bases at J, with 12 bases between the two ends. Here the CDR3 reads CASSLGRRGSYNEQFF. DNA for the CDR3: TGTGCCAGCAGCTTAGGGCGGAGGGGCTCCTACAATGAGCAGTTCTTC. Complete variable domain (other parts from reference TRBV5-6 and TRBJ2-1): DAGVTQSPTHLIKTRGQQVTLRCSPKSGHDTVSWYQQALGQGPQFIFQYYEEEERQRGNFPDRFSGHQFPNYSSELNVNALLLGDSALYLCASSLGRRGSYNEQFFGPGTRLTVL.

This clone occurred a few times. V and J are TRBV5-4 and TRBJ2-1, with 9 bases aligning to TRBD2. Germline V lookup: CDR1 SGHNT, CDR2 YYREEE (reference sequence). J was trimmed by 5 bases and V by 6 bases; bases with no gene match: 9. The CDR3 covers 15 residues. The DNA for the CDR3 is TGTGCCAGCACCCTGACTAGCGGAGGTAACAATGAGCAGTTCTTC. This encodes CASTLTSGGNNEQFF.

The rearrangement joins TRBV5-4 to TRBJ2-2; D gene uncertain. Germline CDR1 and CDR2: SGHNT and YYREEE (reference sequence). The CDR3 spans 14 residues. V lost 6 bases, J lost 1 base, and 10 bases lay in between. As DNA, the CDR3 is TGTGCCAGCAAGGATAAGAGGAACACCGGGGAGCTGTTTTTT. Protein sequence: CASKDKRNTGELFF. The full variable domain, completed using reference TRBV5-4 and TRBJ2-2, is ETGVTQSPTHLIKTRGQQVTLRCSSQSGHNTVSWYQQALGQGPQFIFQYYREEENGRGNFPPRFSGLQFPNYSSELNVNALELDDSALYLCASKDKRNTGELFFGEGSRLTVL.

This sequence joins TRBV7-2 and TRBJ2-1; 10 bases line up with TRBD2. CDR3 size: 16 residues. Germline V gene lookup returns CDR1 SGHTA and CDR2 FQGNSA. With V trimmed by 3 bases and J by 7 bases, 9 bases remained unmatched. The CDR3 sequence: CASSFLAGGPGNEQFF. The CDR3 coding sequence is TGTGCCAGCAGCTTTTTAGCGGGAGGCCCGGGAAATGAGCAGTTCTTC.

The J gene is TRBJ2-7, the V gene TRBV5-1; D unresolved. V lost 0 bases, J lost 3 bases, and 10 bases lay in between. The CDR3 is 14 amino acids. Germline V gene sequence: CDR1 SGHRS, CDR2 YFSETQ. CDR3 loop: CASSLDPAYYEQYF. For the CDR3, the DNA is TGCGCCAGCAGCTTGGACCCGGCATACTACGAGCAGTACTTC.

This sequence joins TRBV7-8 and TRBJ2-3; 7 nucleotides match TRBD1. The CDR3 is 14 residues long. Unmatched junction bases numbered 8, after V lost 5 bases and J lost 6 bases. Germline V gene data show CDR1 as SGHVS and CDR2 as FQNEAQ. The CDR3 DNA follows: TGTGCCAGCAGCCCTGGACCACAGGGGGATACGCAGTATTTT. It is translated as CASSPGPQGDTQYF.

The chain has TRBV6-5 and TRBJ2-7; D remains unclear. The CDR3 totals 14 residues. Looked up from germline, CDR1 is MNHEY and CDR2 is SVGAGI. Trimming stripped 6 bases from V and 2 bases from J, with 14 bases between. In DNA form, the CDR3 reads TGTGCCAGCAGCTCGGGCTTTACGGCCTACGAGCAGTACTTC. It encodes CASSSGFTAYEQYF.